A selection of T cell receptor beta chains follows, all from one sample in a study of T-cell reconstitution after alpha-beta-depleted transplantation in children. TCRdb fed the PCR reads into MiXCR, producing one record per CDR3 protein. The sample records some 830,000 distinct CDR3 sequences, around 17% being singletons. The sequences come from PBMCs, mostly from graft donor cells, collected 360 days after TCRalphabeta/CD19-depleted stem cell transplant. These receptors were collected from a male patient aged 5 to 17 who had a stem cell transplant for acute lymphoblastic leukemia, so the T cells may come from the graft donor. Both conserved end residues are trimmed from each CDR3. Some rows have no size entry. The others give once, few or many, or a class for an expanded clone.

J,size,V,CDR3
TRBJ2-1,-,TRBV20-1,SALGTYINYNEQF
TRBJ2-7,few,TRBV10-1,AVLNEQY
TRBJ2-3,many,TRBV30,AGTGMADTQY
TRBJ2-1,-,TRBV4-1,ASTPGPRHNEQF
TRBJ2-5,few,TRBV5-1,ASTPTGFQETQY
TRBJ2-3,few,TRBV10-3,AAGLGRHTDTQY
TRBJ2-5,-,TRBV12-3/TRBV12-4,ASSLHLAIGETQY
TRBJ2-7,many,TRBV27,ASSPWTDSYEQY
TRBJ2-7,many,TRBV5-1,ASSQQGRTYEQY
TRBJ2-5,many,TRBV2,ASSERRGRETQY
TRBJ2-1,-,TRBV3-1,ATMGEAYNEQF
TRBJ2-1,-,TRBV6-5,ASSHLWEQF
TRBJ2-7,-,TRBV6-5,ASRVPGLEQY
TRBJ2-5,-,TRBV10-2,ASSTLQGVGETQY
TRBJ2-5,many,TRBV7-9,ASSPGTVYQETQY
TRBJ2-7,-,TRBV7-6,ASSLPTRGEQY
TRBJ2-7,few,TRBV9,ASSVYSDTYEQY
TRBJ2-1,-,TRBV11-2,ASSLKDRILGEQF
TRBJ2-7,few,TRBV12-3/TRBV12-4,ASSLVVPGLAVKKQY
TRBJ2-3,many,TRBV20-1,SARDAGFTDTQY
TRBJ1-1,-,TRBV9,ASSSRQQGNTEAF
TRBJ2-1,-,TRBV12-3/TRBV12-4,ASSTPSEPF
TRBJ2-7,many,TRBV20-1,SASLWAYEQY
TRBJ2-2,few,TRBV13,ASSPPRAGELF
TRBJ2-7,once,TRBV29-1,SVSRTGRSYEQY
TRBJ1-4,few,TRBV10-2,ASSEGTGGAEKLF
TRBJ2-1,few,TRBV4-2,ASSPSTSGRGEEQF
TRBJ2-1,few,TRBV20-1,SARGLAGGRINEQF
TRBJ1-1,-,TRBV7-9,ASSLDFRLNTEAF
TRBJ2-3,few,TRBV6-5,ASGSNTQY
TRBJ2-2,few,TRBV5-1,ASSWTSGNSGELF
TRBJ2-3,-,TRBV30,AWRLGRGPDTQY
TRBJ2-1,-,TRBV5-6,ASSSDRVLYNEQF
TRBJ2-5,-,TRBV7-9,ASSWDYETETQY
TRBJ2-3,-,TRBV2,ASSEALRSKAGVPDTQY
TRBJ2-3,few,TRBV4-2,ASSQQISRQSTDTQY
TRBJ1-5,few,TRBV20-1,SARDRGSWNQPQH
TRBJ1-6,-,TRBV6-5,ASSYDNSYNSPLH
TRBJ2-7,few,TRBV5-1,ASSRGLAGAAEQY
TRBJ1-2,few,TRBV20-1,SARDIHPVPY
TRBJ2-5,-,TRBV28,ASRVLTLGLEWETQY
TRBJ2-7,few,TRBV10-2,ASSPERDYPYEQY
TRBJ2-7,-,TRBV7-2,ASSSTKLREQY
TRBJ1-1,-,TRBV7-3,ASRPPGTTEAF
TRBJ2-7,-,TRBV7-2,ASSLDRTSQYEQY
TRBJ2-7,-,TRBV12-3/TRBV12-4,ASSGTVSSYEQY
TRBJ1-2,-,TRBV15,ATSRVRGGVANYGYT
TRBJ2-1,few,TRBV7-9,ASSSSGTGTVQF